Listed below are T cell receptor beta chains from one sample, sequenced in a study of T-cell memory formation after mild COVID-19. TCRdb passed the 5' RACE reads through MiXCR, listing each CDR3 protein once. The sample lists approximately 580,000 distinct CDR3 sequences, about a fifth occurring once. Sequencing was performed on PBMCs or a T cell subset sorted from them (not recorded which). The receptors were sampled from an adult woman who had mild COVID-19 (a few samples of this study predate the infection). Cell type and time point are not known. Both conserved end residues are part of each CDR3. A D gene is named only where the DNA matches it firmly. For some rows the clone size is stated as once, few or many, or as a class when expanded; others skip it.

d_gene	v_gene	j_gene	abundance	CDR3nt	CDR3aa
-	TRBV19	TRBJ2-2	few	TGTGCCAGTAGTATTGGGCAGTCCGGGGAGCTGTTTTTT	CASSIGQSGELFF
-	TRBV27	TRBJ1-1	-	TGTGCCAGCAGGGGTATAGGAGGGAACACTGAAGCTTTCTTT	CASRGIGGNTEAFF
TRBD2	TRBV6-6	TRBJ2-7	few	TGTGCCAGCAGTTCTGGCGGGAGGGCTAACTACGAGCAGTACTTC	CASSSGGRANYEQYF
TRBD2	TRBV5-1	TRBJ2-2	few	TGCGCCAGCAGCTTGGTGCGGGAGGCGAACACCGGGGAGCTGTTTTTT	CASSLVREANTGELFF
-	TRBV5-1	TRBJ2-1	few	TGCGCCAGCAGCTTGGCAATCCCCAATGAGCAGTTCTTC	CASSLAIPNEQFF
TRBD1	TRBV18	TRBJ2-4	-	TGTGCCAGCTCACCCGGGACAGGGGGATCGGAGGCCAAAAACATTCAGTACTTC	CASSPGTGGSEAKNIQYF
-	TRBV3-1	TRBJ2-5	-	TGTGCCAGCACCGGTCCTGAAGAGACCCAGTACTTC	CASTGPEETQYF
-	TRBV14	TRBJ2-1	-	TGTGCCAGCAGCCAAGAGAGCCTAGCAAATGAGCAGTTCTTC	CASSQESLANEQFF
-	TRBV19	TRBJ2-7	few	TGTGCCAGTAGTATGGATGCCCTAATCTACGAGCAGTACTTC	CASSMDALIYEQYF
-	TRBV3-1	TRBJ2-1	-	TGTGCCAGCAGCAGTGGTGAGGGGAATGAGCAGTTCTTC	CASSSGEGNEQFF
-	TRBV20-1	TRBJ2-3	-	TGCAGTGCTACCGGGGCCACCTTTAACACAGATACGCAGTATTTT	CSATGATFNTDTQYF
TRBD2	TRBV7-3	TRBJ2-3	few	TGTGCCAGCAGCTTAACGGGACTAGCGGGGGCTGGCACAGATACGCAGTATTTT	CASSLTGLAGAGTDTQYF
-	TRBV24-1	TRBJ1-5	-	TGTGCCGCTGGAGATAGCAATCAGCCCCAGCATTTT	CAAGDSNQPQHF
TRBD1	TRBV5-1	TRBJ2-1	-	TGCGCCAGCATCTCATACTGGGGGGACAGGGCCAGCTACAATGAGCAGTTCTTC	CASISYWGDRASYNEQFF
-	TRBV18	TRBJ2-7	-	TGTGCCAGCTCACCACCATCGAGGGACGAGCAGTACTTC	CASSPPSRDEQYF
-	TRBV6-5	TRBJ1-2	-	TGTGCCAGCAGCCGGGACATCGGTGAAGGCTACACCTTC	CASSRDIGEGYTF
TRBD1	TRBV5-5	TRBJ2-5	-	TGTGCCAGCAGCTCAAGGACAGGAGGAGAGACCCAGTACTTC	CASSSRTGGETQYF
-	TRBV5-6	TRBJ2-5	-	TGTGCCAGCAGCTCCCGGGGGGCAGGGTTGGAGACCCAGTACTTC	CASSSRGAGLETQYF
-	TRBV12-3/TRBV12-4	TRBJ1-5	-	TGTGCCAGCAGTTGGGGGGCACAGCCCCAGCATTTT	CASSWGAQPQHF
-	TRBV28	TRBJ1-5	few	TGTGCCAGCAGTTTACCGGGCCAGCCCCAGCATTTT	CASSLPGQPQHF
TRBD1	TRBV7-8	TRBJ1-1	-	TGTGCCAGCAGCCTAGGGACAGGGTCGTTGAACACTGAAGCTTTCTTT	CASSLGTGSLNTEAFF
TRBD1	TRBV7-9	TRBJ1-5	-	TGTGCCAGCAGCTGGGGGGCCGGGACAGGTAATCAGCCCCAGCATTTT	CASSWGAGTGNQPQHF
TRBD1	TRBV5-6	TRBJ2-1	-	TGTGCCAGCAGCCTTGGGACAGAGCCCTTCTTAGATGAGCAGTTCTTC	CASSLGTEPFLDEQFF
-	TRBV14	TRBJ1-5	-	TGTGCCAGCAGCCAAGATCCTCGGGGAGGGCAGCCCCAGCATTTT	CASSQDPRGGQPQHF
-	TRBV29-1	TRBJ2-5	few	TGCAGCGGAATAGGGGGGTTCGGAGAGACCCAGTACTTC	CSGIGGFGETQYF
TRBD2	TRBV4-2	TRBJ2-1	few	TGTGCCAGCAGCCTCGGGACTAGTCCGGACAATGAGCAGTTCTTC	CASSLGTSPDNEQFF
-	TRBV21-1	TRBJ2-3	few	TGTGCCAGCAGCAAAGGAAAGCGGGGTAGCGGGGGGGTAGGAGATACGCAGTATTTT	CASSKGKRGSGGVGDTQYF
TRBD2	TRBV20-1	TRBJ2-3	-	TGCAGTGCTAAGCTTAGCGGGGATTCAGATACGCAGTATTTT	CSAKLSGDSDTQYF
-	TRBV5-4	TRBJ2-7	-	TGTGCCAGCAGCTTGGCCCCGAGGCAGGCGGGGACCTACGAGCAGTACTTC	CASSLAPRQAGTYEQYF
-	TRBV29-1	TRBJ1-1	-	TGCAGCGTTGAATTGAGGAGGGTTGAAGCTTTCTTT	CSVELRRVEAFF
TRBD1	TRBV11-2	TRBJ2-5	few	TGTGCCAGCAGCTTAGCCGAACCGGGACAGGGCCAAGAGACCCAGTACTTC	CASSLAEPGQGQETQYF
-	TRBV6-2/TRBV6-3	TRBJ2-3	-	TGTGCCAGCAGTTACACCGCGGTGGCTAGCGCTGGAGATACGCAGTATTTT	CASSYTAVASAGDTQYF
-	TRBV24-1	TRBJ2-3	few	TGTGCCACCAGTGATTTGGTGGGGGGAGATACGCAGTATTTT	CATSDLVGGDTQYF
TRBD1	TRBV30	TRBJ1-1	many	TGTGCCTGCCGCCCCCAGGAAGGGGGCAACACTGAAGCTTTCTTT	CACRPQEGGNTEAFF
-	TRBV7-9	TRBJ2-1	-	TGTGCCAGCAGCTTAGCAGGTCGCAGTGGGATCTACAATGAGCAGTTCTTC	CASSLAGRSGIYNEQFF
TRBD2	TRBV24-1	TRBJ2-3	-	TGTGCCACCAGTGACCCGGGGGGGCTAGATACGCAGTATTTT	CATSDPGGLDTQYF
-	TRBV24-1	TRBJ1-1	-	TGTGCCACCAGTGACGACCCCAGGGTGAACACTGAAGCTTTCTTT	CATSDDPRVNTEAFF
TRBD2	TRBV11-2	TRBJ2-3	-	TGTGCCAGCAGCGAAACCGGGACTAGCGGGGGCTTCTCAGATACGCAGTATTTT	CASSETGTSGGFSDTQYF
-	TRBV6-5	TRBJ2-6	-	TGTGCCAGCAGACCCGACAGGAGCTCTGGGGCCAACGTCCTGACTTTC	CASRPDRSSGANVLTF
TRBD1	TRBV4-1	TRBJ2-7	-	TGCGCCAGCAGCCAAGGGGACAGGGGGTACGAGCAGTACTTC	CASSQGDRGYEQYF
-	TRBV6-5	TRBJ2-3	-	TGTGCCAGCAGTTACCTCGTGAGGCCAGGGGAAGATACGCAGTATTTT	CASSYLVRPGEDTQYF
-	TRBV5-4	TRBJ1-5	-	TGTGCCAGCAGCCCGGGGGGCACCAATCAGCCCCAGCATTTT	CASSPGGTNQPQHF
-	TRBV29-1	TRBJ2-5	few	TGCAGCGTCTTGGGCCCTGGGGAGACCCAGTACTTC	CSVLGPGETQYF
-	TRBV9	TRBJ1-1	-	TGTGCCAGCAGCGCCGGTGGGGGGGACACTGAAGCTTTCTTT	CASSAGGGDTEAFF
TRBD2	TRBV12-3/TRBV12-4	TRBJ2-7	-	TGTGCCAGCAGTCCGCCGGGACTAGCGGGCGAGCAGTACTTC	CASSPPGLAGEQYF
TRBD2	TRBV9	TRBJ2-1	few	TGTGCCAGCAGCGCGGGCGGGAGAGGGCATGAGCAGTTCTTC	CASSAGGRGHEQFF
-	TRBV7-2	TRBJ2-3	many	TGTGCCAGCAGCCCGGCCTGGGGGGTCCGGAGCACAGATACGCAGTATTTT	CASSPAWGVRSTDTQYF
-	TRBV6-5	TRBJ1-4	-	TGTGCCAGCAGTTCCGCGACTGCAACTAATGAAAAACTGTTTTTT	CASSSATATNEKLFF
-	TRBV29-1	TRBJ2-2	few	TGCAGCGTAAAGGACGCCGGGGAGCTGTTTTTT	CSVKDAGELFF
-	TRBV7-9	TRBJ2-5	few	TGTGCCAGCAGCCGCGCGGTCGGAGAGACCCAGTACTTC	CASSRAVGETQYF
-	TRBV5-1	TRBJ2-1	many	TGCGCCAGCAGCTTGGGGGGTGACAATGAGCAGTTCTTC	CASSLGGDNEQFF